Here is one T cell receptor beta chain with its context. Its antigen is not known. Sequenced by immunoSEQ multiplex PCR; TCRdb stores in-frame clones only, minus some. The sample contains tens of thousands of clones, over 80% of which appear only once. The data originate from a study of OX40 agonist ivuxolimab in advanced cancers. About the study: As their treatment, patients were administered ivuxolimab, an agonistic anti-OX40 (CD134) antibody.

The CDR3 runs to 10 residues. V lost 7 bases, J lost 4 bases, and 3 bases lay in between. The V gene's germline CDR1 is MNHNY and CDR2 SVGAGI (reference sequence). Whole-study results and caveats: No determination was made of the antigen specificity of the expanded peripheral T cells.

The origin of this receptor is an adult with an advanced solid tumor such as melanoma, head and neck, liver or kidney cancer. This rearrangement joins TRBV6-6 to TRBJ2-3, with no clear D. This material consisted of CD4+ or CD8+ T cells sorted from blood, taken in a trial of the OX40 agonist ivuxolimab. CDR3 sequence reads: CASKADTQYF. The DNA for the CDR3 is TGTGCCAGCAAGGCAGATACGCAGTATTTT.